These 27 T cell receptor beta chains came from one sample sequenced in a study of blood T cell repertoires in COVID-19. Clones were read by immunoSEQ multiplex PCR, and TCRdb kept only the in-frame ones, dropping some. The sample gives more than 25,000 clones, about 85% of which show up once; around 5% is in the top ten. Sequenced: peripheral blood. The receptors shown here come from a man aged 55-75 years with active COVID-19.

Comments on this clone: Relative to the germline gene, one junction end is altered; a read error may explain this. V gene TRBV7-7 combines with J gene TRBJ2-2; TRBD1 agrees at 8 bases. Germline V gene sequence: CDR1 SSHAT, CDR2 FNYEAQ (reference sequence). The CDR3 is made up of 17 amino acids. In DNA, the CDR3 is TGTGCTAGCAGCTTAGAGGTTCGGACAGGGCTAACCGGGGAGCTGTTTTTT. This codes for CASSLEVRTGLTGELFF.

The V and J genes are TRBV29-1 and TRBJ1-5; weak D call: TRBD1 (5 bases). Trimming stripped 4 bases from V and 4 bases from J, with 8 bases between. Germline-derived CDR1 and CDR2 are SQVTM and ANQGSEA. The CDR3 consists of 12 residues. In DNA form, the CDR3 reads TGCAGCGTTGGTGGGGGGAATCAGCCCCAGCATTTT. Translation: CSVGGGNQPQHF.

The chain recombines TRBV2 with TRBJ1-6; 7 bases align to TRBD1. Trimming cost V 7 bases and J 3 bases; bases outside gene matches: 6. Germline V gene sequence: CDR1 SNHLY, CDR2 FYNNEI. This CDR3 is built from 15 residues. In DNA, the CDR3 is TGTGCCAGCAATCAGGGGGAACTCTATAATTCACCCCTCCACTTT. The encoded protein is CASNQGELYNSPLHF.

J is TRBJ1-1 and V is TRBV6-5, with unresolved D. CDR1 MNHEY and CDR2 SVGAGI come from the germline V gene. The length of the CDR3 is 13 residues. V was shortened by 7 bases and J by 1 base, with 10 bases between the two germline ends. CDR3 nucleotides: TGTGCCAGCATCAAAAACGGGAACACTGAAGCTTTCTTT. Residues: CASIKNGNTEAFF.

V gene TRBV27 combines with J gene TRBJ1-4; D is unclear. The CDR3 sequence is 16 residues long. V shed 0 bases and J shed 8 bases, with 16 bases lying between them. The germline gives CDR1 MNHEY, CDR2 SMNVEV (reference sequence). The CDR3 bases are TGTGCCAGCAGTTTATCGGGCGCAGAACTCCTGGAAAAACTGTTTTTT. Protein product: CASSLSGAELLEKLFF.

The chain recombines TRBV9 with TRBJ1-1, with D hard to call. Germline V gene lookup returns CDR1 SGDLS and CDR2 YYNGEE. Trimming took off 0 bases at V and 5 bases at J, with 14 bases between the two ends. The CDR3 consists of 15 residues. For the CDR3, the DNA is TGTGCCAGCAGCGTAGATGGCCTCGCGGGGACTGAAGCTTTCTTT. Translation: CASSVDGLAGTEAFF.

The CDR3: CASSKARGPRRTEAFF. The CDR3 region has the DNA TGTGCCAGCAGCAAAGCTAGAGGCCCCCGAAGGACTGAAGCTTTCTTT. The chain carries TRBV21-1 and TRBJ1-1. TRBV21-1 has pseudogene status. The CDR3 length is 16 residues.

The rearrangement links TRBV7-8 to TRBJ1-2, with 8 bases lining up with TRBD1. CDR1 SGHVS and CDR2 FQNEAQ come from the germline V gene. V was clipped by 1 base and J by 4 bases; unmatched bases: 5. This CDR3 has 15 amino acids. The CDR3 DNA reads as TGTGCCAGCAGCTTAGGTGGCACAGGGGGCTATGGCTACACCTTC. It is translated as CASSLGGTGGYGYTF.

The genes are TRBV3-1 (or the pseudogene TRBV3-2) and TRBJ2-3; 11 bases align to TRBD2. Germline V CDR1 and CDR2: LGHDT, YNNKEL (reference sequence). Unmatched junction bases numbered 0, after V lost 0 bases and J lost 4 bases. CDR3 length: 15 residues. CDR3 region: CASSQELAGADTQYF. The CDR3 DNA follows: TGTGCCAGCAGCCAAGAACTAGCGGGGGCAGATACGCAGTATTTT.

The chain couples TRBV5-1 to TRBJ2-7; 11 bases agree with TRBD1. Losses at the gene ends were 0 bases for V and 3 bases for J; bases not matched to a gene: 5. The length of the CDR3 is 16 residues. The germline CDR1 and CDR2 sequences are SGHRS and YFSETQ. CDR3 loop: CASSLEPGQGDYEQYF. The CDR3 DNA follows: TGCGCCAGCAGCTTGGAACCGGGACAGGGGGACTACGAGCAGTACTTC.

The CDR3 reads CASRRQGSYGYTF. DNA of the CDR3: TGTGCCAGCAGGAGACAGGGAAGCTATGGCTACACCTTC. The V gene is TRBV6-5, the J gene TRBJ1-2, with 7 bases aligning to TRBD1. J gave up 4 bases and V 6 bases, and 5 bases lay outside the gene matches. CDR3 length equals 13 residues. Per the germline V gene, CDR1 is MNHEY and CDR2 is SVGAGI.

V and J are TRBV7-6 and TRBJ1-5; perhaps TRBD1 as D (5 bases). The germline V gene encodes CDR1 SGHVS and CDR2 FNYEAQ. The V gene lost 1 base and the J gene lost 3 bases, with 10 bases spanning the gap. The length of the CDR3 is 15 residues. CDR3 region: CASSLVAGFNQPQHF. CDR3 sequence (DNA): TGTGCCAGCAGCTTAGTAGCAGGGTTCAATCAGCCCCAGCATTTT.

The chain is built from TRBV6-4 and TRBJ2-1; 14 bases fit TRBD2. Trimming took 6 bases from V and 8 from J; bases not matched to a gene: 6. The germline gives CDR1 MRHNA, CDR2 SNTAGT. CDR3 length: 15 residues. CDR3 coding DNA: TGTGCCAGCAGAGAGACTAGCGGGGGGGTCGATGAGCAGTTCTTC. Protein product: CASRETSGGVDEQFF.

The V and J genes are TRBV5-1 and TRBJ2-1, with a possible D match to TRBD2 (6 bases). Trimming cost V 1 base and J 4 bases, with 9 bases left between them. Germline CDR1 reads SGHRS; CDR2 reads YFSETQ. This CDR3 is built from 14 residues. The CDR3: CASSLSGVYNEQFF. The CDR3 bases are TGCGCCAGCAGCTTGTCGGGGGTATACAATGAGCAGTTCTTC. The complete variable domain, with remaining parts taken from reference TRBV5-1 and TRBJ2-1, reads KAGVTQTPRYLIKTRGQQVTLSCSPISGHRSVSWYQQTPGQGLQFLFEYFSETQRNKGNFPGRFSGRQFSNSRSEMNVSTLELGDSALYLCASSLSGVYNEQFFGPGTRLTVL.

The genes are TRBV11-2 and TRBJ2-3, with 10 bases identical to TRBD2. From germline, CDR1 is SGHAT and CDR2 FQNNGV. V shed 1 base, J shed 2 bases, and the junction held 6 bases outside the gene matches. The CDR3 extends over 17 amino acids. The DNA for the CDR3 is TGTGCCAGCAGCTTAGCCCTAGCGGGGGCCCCCACAGATACGCAGTATTTT. This translates into CASSLALAGAPTDTQYF.

This clone was seen a handful of times. The rearrangement links TRBV7-9 to TRBJ2-6; D remains ambiguous. Germline CDR1 is SEHNR and CDR2 is FQNEAQ (reference sequence). The V gene lost 5 bases and the J gene lost 0 bases, with 5 bases spanning the gap. The CDR3 extends over 14 amino acids. The CDR3 loop reads CASSPRSGANVLTF. CDR3 sequence (DNA): TGTGCCAGCAGCCCCCGCTCTGGGGCCAACGTCCTGACTTTC.

On this clone: The junction departs from the called germline gene at one end, perhaps through a read error. This chain joins TRBV6-6 and TRBJ2-7; 7 nucleotides match TRBD2. Germline values: CDR1 MNHNY, CDR2 SVGAGI (reference sequence). The CDR3 has 16 amino acids. CDR3 DNA sequence: TGTGCCAGCAGTTCATACGGGGGGATCATCTCCCACGAGCAGTACTTC. This encodes CASSSYGGIISHEQYF.

V and J are TRBV7-9 and TRBJ1-2, with 7 bases lining up with TRBD1. The CDR3 is made up of 16 amino acids. Germline loops: CDR1 SEHNR, CDR2 FQNEAQ (reference sequence). With V trimmed by 5 bases and J by 4 bases, 13 bases remained unmatched. DNA of the CDR3: TGTGCCAGCAGCCTGGGACAGTTGCTCGCAGGCTATGGCTACACCTTC. Protein: CASSLGQLLAGYGYTF.

The chain combines TRBV5-6 with TRBJ1-2, with a weak D call TRBD1 (6 bases). V was trimmed by 4 bases and J by 5 bases, leaving 9 bases between them. This CDR3 contains 12 residues. Germline loops: CDR1 SGHDT, CDR2 YYEEEE. CDR3 sequence (DNA): TGTGCCAGCAGCGCGACAGGATATGGCTACACCTTC. Protein: CASSATGYGYTF.

The V gene is TRBV12-3 or TRBV12-4, the J gene TRBJ2-7; possible D gene TRBD2, 5 bases. V was trimmed by 3 bases and J by 7 bases, leaving 10 bases between them. CDR3 length: 12 amino acids. The CDR3 is CASSFSGGEQYF. In DNA form, the CDR3 reads TGTGCCAGCAGTTTTTCAGGAGGTGAGCAGTACTTC.

This clone was seen only once. V gene TRBV15 combines with J gene TRBJ2-1; 10 bases fit TRBD2. The CDR3 has 15 residues. Germline trimming cut 1 base from V and 5 bases from J; bases unmatched to any gene: 2. CDR1 and CDR2 (germline): LNHNV, YYDKDF (reference sequence). CDR3 in DNA: TGTGCCACCAGCAGAGCTCTAGCGGGGGACAATGAGCAGTTCTTC. It yields the protein CATSRALAGDNEQFF. Supplemented by reference TRBV15 and TRBJ2-1, the full variable domain reads DAMVIQNPRYQVTQFGKPVTLSCSQTLNHNVMYWYQQKSSQAPKLLFHYYDKDFNNEADTPDNFQSRRPNTSFCFLDIRSPGLGDTAMYLCATSRALAGDNEQFFGPGTRLTVL.

This chain connects TRBV10-3 to TRBJ2-5; D may be TRBD2 (5 bases). Trimming pared 10 bases from V and 3 bases from J, leaving 18 bases between. CDR3 size: 14 residues. The germline V gene encodes CDR1 ENHRY and CDR2 SYGVKD. The DNA of the CDR3 is TGTGCCAGCCAACGGACTCCCAGGAAAGAGACCCAGTACTTC. Translated: CASQRTPRKETQYF.

V is TRBV3-1 (or the pseudogene TRBV3-2) and J is TRBJ2-7; TRBD1 matches at 11 bases. Germline V gene lookup returns CDR1 LGHDT and CDR2 YNNKEL (reference sequence). This CDR3 is built from 20 residues. The J segment lost 3 bases and the V segment lost 4 bases, leaving 20 bases of the junction unmatched. CDR3 DNA sequence: TGTGCCAGCAGCCCCACCACCCGGACAGGGGGCTTCCTGGGCTACTACGAGCAGTACTTC. Translating gives CASSPTTRTGGFLGYYEQYF.

V and J are TRBV30 and TRBJ1-2; D may be TRBD1 (6 bases). CDR3 length equals 12 residues. The V gene lost 7 bases and the J gene lost 0 bases, with 9 bases spanning the gap. Germline V gene lookup returns CDR1 GTSNPN and CDR2 SVGIG (reference sequence). CDR3 loop: CASDSTNYGYTF. CDR3 coding DNA: TGTGCCTCGGACAGCACTAACTATGGCTACACCTTC.

The sample holds one count of this clone. This chain joins TRBV3-1 (or the pseudogene TRBV3-2) and TRBJ1-2, with a weak D call TRBD1 (5 bases). The CDR3 length is 15 residues. Germline CDR1 is LGHDT and CDR2 is YNNKEL (reference sequence). V lost 0 bases to trimming and J lost 2 bases, with 10 bases between them. The CDR3 reads CASSQEGRENYGYTF. The CDR3 nucleotides are TGTGCCAGCAGCCAAGAGGGCAGGGAAAACTATGGCTACACCTTC.

The chain links TRBV12-3 or TRBV12-4 to TRBJ2-2, with D unresolved. The CDR3 is made up of 13 amino acids. V dropped 7 bases and J dropped 5 bases, with 11 bases sitting between them. CDR3 in DNA: TGTGCCAGCAACCACGAGAGAACCGGGGAGCTGTTTTTT. Translated: CASNHERTGELFF.

This sequence joins TRBV19 and TRBJ1-5; no firm D call. Germline lookup yields CDR1 LNHDA and CDR2 SQIVND (reference sequence). Trimming shortened V by 1 base and J by 6 bases, and 10 bases separated the two germline ends. The CDR3 consists of 14 residues. This CDR3 is CASSIVGVGQPQHF. In DNA form, the CDR3 reads TGTGCCAGTAGTATAGTCGGGGTGGGTCAGCCCCAGCATTTT.